This T cell receptor beta chain originates from a study of T cell repertoires in cytomegalovirus infection. TCRdb re-analysed the reads in MiXCR, keeping a single row per CDR3 protein. Of 250,000 to 300,000 distinct CDR3 sequences detected, under 25% appear once; the ten largest clones hold 15% to 20%. The CDR3 runs to 14 residues. Germline V gene sequence: CDR1 WNHNN, CDR2 SYGVQD (reference sequence). The V end lost 10 bases, the J end lost 6 bases, and 22 bases lay between the germline ends. As concerns this clonotype: The antigen is unknown.

This chain uses TRBV10-1 with TRBJ2-7; D not resolved. The TCR originated in a human donor in good health (CMV status not recorded). Some clones in this sample may be carry-over from other donors' samples. The sample in question was cultured PBMCs, obtained from culture after CMV antigen stimulation. In DNA form, the CDR3 reads TGCGCCACCCGGAACCCTGCAGATAGCTGCGAGCAGTACGTC. Encoded protein: CATRNPADSCEQYV.